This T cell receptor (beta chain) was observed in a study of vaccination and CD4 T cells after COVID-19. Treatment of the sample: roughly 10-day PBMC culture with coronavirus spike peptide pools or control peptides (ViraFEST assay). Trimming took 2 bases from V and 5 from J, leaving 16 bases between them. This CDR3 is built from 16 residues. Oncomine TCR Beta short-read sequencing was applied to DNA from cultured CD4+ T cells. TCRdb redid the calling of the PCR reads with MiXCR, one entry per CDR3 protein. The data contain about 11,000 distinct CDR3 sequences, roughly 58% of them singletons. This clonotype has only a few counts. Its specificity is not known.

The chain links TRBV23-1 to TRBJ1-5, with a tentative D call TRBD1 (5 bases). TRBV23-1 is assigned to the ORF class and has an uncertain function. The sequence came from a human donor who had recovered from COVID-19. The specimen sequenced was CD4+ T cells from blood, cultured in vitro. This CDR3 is CASSQPTGGNDQPQHF. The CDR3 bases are TGCGCCAGCAGTCAACCGACGGGGGGAAACGATCAGCCCCAGCATTTT.